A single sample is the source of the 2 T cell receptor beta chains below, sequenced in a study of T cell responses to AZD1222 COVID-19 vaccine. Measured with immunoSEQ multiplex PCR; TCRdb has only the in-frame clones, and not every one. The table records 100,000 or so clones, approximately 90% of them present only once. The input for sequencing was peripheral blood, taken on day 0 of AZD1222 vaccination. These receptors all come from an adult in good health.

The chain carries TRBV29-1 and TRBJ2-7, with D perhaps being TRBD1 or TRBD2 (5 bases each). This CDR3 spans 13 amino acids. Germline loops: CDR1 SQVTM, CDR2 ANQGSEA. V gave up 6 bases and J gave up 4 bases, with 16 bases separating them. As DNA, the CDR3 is TGCAGCGTCCGGGGCCGAACCACTTACGAGCAGTACTTC. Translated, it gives CSVRGRTTYEQYF.

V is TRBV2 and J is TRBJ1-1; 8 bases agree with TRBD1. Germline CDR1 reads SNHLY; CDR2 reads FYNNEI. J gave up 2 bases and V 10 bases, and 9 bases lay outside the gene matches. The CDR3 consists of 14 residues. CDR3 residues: CATVRDRSNTEAFF. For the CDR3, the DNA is TGTGCCACGGTCCGGGACAGGAGTAACACTGAAGCTTTCTTT.